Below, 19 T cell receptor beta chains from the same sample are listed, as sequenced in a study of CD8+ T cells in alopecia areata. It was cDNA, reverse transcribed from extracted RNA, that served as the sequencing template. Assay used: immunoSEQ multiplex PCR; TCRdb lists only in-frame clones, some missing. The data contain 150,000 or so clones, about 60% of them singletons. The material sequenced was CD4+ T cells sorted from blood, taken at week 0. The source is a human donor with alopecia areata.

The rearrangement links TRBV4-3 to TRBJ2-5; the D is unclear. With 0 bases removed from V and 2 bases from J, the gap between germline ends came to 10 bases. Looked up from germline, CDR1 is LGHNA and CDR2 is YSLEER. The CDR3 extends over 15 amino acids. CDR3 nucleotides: TGCGCCAGCAGCCAAGATATCGGATTTCAAGAGACCCAGTACTTC. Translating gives CASSQDIGFQETQYF.

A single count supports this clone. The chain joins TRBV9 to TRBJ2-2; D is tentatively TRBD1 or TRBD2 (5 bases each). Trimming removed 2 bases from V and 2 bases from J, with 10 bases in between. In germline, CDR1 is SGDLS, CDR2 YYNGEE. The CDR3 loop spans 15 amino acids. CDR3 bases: TGTGCCAGCAGCGTCCGGGGCTCAAACACCGGGGAGCTGTTTTTT. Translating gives CASSVRGSNTGELFF.

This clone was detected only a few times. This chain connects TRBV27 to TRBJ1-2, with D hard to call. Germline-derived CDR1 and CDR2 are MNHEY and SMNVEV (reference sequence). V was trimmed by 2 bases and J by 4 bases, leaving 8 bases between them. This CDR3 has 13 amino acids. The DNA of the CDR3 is TGTGCCAGCAGTTTAGAGGGTCGCTATGGCTACACCTTC. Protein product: CASSLEGRYGYTF.

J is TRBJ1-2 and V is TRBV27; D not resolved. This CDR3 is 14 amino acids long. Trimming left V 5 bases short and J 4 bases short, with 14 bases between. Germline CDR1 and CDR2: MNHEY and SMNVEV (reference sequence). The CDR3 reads CASSLIGSAYGYTF. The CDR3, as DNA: TGTGCCAGCAGTCTAATCGGGTCGGCCTATGGCTACACCTTC.

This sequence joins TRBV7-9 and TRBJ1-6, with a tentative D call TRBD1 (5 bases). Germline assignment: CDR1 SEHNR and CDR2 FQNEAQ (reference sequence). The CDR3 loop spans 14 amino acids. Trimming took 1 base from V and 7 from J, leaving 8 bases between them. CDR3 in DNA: TGTGCCAGCAGCTTAGAGTGGGGGAATTCACCCCTCCACTTT. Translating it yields CASSLEWGNSPLHF.

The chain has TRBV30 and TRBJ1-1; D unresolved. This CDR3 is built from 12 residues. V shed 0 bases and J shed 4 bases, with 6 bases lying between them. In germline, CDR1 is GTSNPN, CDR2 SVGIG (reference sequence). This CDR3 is CAWSVTGTEAFF. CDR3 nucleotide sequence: TGTGCCTGGAGTGTAACGGGCACTGAAGCTTTCTTT.

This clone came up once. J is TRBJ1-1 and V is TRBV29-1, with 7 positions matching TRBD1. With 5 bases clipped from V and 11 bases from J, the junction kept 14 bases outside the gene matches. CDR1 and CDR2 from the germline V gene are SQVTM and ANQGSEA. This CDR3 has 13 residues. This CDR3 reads CSVQWGGAGGAFF. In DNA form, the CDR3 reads TGCAGCGTTCAGTGGGGAGGGGCAGGGGGTGCTTTCTTT.

DNA of the CDR3: TGTGCCTGGAGTGTGATTGGGAATACTTTCTTT. Protein sequence: CAWSVIGNTFF. V and J are TRBV30 and TRBJ1-1; no firm D call. V lost 0 bases and J lost 12, with 11 bases in between. Per germline, CDR1 GTSNPN and CDR2 SVGIG (reference sequence). The CDR3 consists of 11 residues. The whole variable domain, remainder taken from reference TRBV30 and TRBJ1-1, is SQTIHQWPATLVQPVGSPLSLECTVEGTSNPNLYWYRQAAGRGLQLLFYSVGIGQISSEVPQNLSASRPQDRQFILSSKKLLLSDSGFYLCAWSVIGNTFFGQGTRLTVV.

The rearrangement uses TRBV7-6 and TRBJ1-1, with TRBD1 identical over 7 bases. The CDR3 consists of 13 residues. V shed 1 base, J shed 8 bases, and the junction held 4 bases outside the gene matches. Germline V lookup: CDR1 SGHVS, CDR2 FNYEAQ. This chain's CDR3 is CASSLEGRGEAFF. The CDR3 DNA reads TGTGCCAGCAGCTTAGAGGGCAGGGGGGAAGCTTTCTTT. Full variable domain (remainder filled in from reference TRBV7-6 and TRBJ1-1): GAGVSQSPRYKVTKRGQDVALRCDPISGHVSLYWYRQALGQGPEFLTYFNYEAQQDKSGLPNDRFSAERPEGSISTLTIQRTEQRDSAMYRCASSLEGRGEAFFGQGTRLTVV.

In nucleotides, the CDR3 is TGTGCCAGCAGCTCACGGGACATTTTCCCCCCAAAACTGTTTTTT. The encoded protein is CASSSRDIFPPKLFF. The chain couples TRBV13 to TRBJ1-4, with D possibly being TRBD1 (6 bases). The CDR3 covers 15 residues. Looked up from germline, CDR1 is PRHDT and CDR2 is FYEKMQ (reference sequence). Trimming stripped 4 bases from V and 10 bases from J, with 19 bases between. The full variable domain, in which reference TRBV13 and TRBJ1-4 provide the parts outside the CDR3, is AAGVIQSPRHLIKEKRETATLKCYPIPRHDTVYWYQQGPGQDPQFLISFYEKMQSDKGSIPDRFSAQQFSDYHSELNMSSLELGDSALYFCASSSRDIFPPKLFFGSGTQLSVL.

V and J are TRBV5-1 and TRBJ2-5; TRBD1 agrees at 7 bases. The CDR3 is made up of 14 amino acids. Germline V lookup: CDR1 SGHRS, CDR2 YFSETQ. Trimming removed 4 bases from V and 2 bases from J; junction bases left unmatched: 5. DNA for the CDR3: TGCGCCAGCAGCCCGGGACAGCAGCAAGAGACCCAGTACTTC. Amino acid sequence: CASSPGQQQETQYF.

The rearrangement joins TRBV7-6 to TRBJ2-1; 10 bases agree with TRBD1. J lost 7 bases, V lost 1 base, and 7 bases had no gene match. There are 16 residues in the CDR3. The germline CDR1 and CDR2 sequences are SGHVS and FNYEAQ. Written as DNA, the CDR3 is TGTGCCAGCAGCTTAGTTTTAGGACAGGGGGGGAATGAGCAGTTCTTC. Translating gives CASSLVLGQGGNEQFF.

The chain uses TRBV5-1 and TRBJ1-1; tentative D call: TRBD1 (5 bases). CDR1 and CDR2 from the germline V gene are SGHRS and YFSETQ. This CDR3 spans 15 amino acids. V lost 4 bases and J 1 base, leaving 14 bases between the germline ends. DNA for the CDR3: TGCGCCAGCAGCATGGGGACGTCGCAGAACACTGAAGCTTTCTTT. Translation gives CASSMGTSQNTEAFF.

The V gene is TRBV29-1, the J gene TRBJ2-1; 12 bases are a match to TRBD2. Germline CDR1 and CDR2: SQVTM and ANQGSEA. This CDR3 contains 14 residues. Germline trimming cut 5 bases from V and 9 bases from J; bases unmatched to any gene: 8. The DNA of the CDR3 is TGCAGCGTTCACCCTAGCGGGGGGGTCAGTGAGCAGTTCTTC. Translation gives CSVHPSGGVSEQFF.

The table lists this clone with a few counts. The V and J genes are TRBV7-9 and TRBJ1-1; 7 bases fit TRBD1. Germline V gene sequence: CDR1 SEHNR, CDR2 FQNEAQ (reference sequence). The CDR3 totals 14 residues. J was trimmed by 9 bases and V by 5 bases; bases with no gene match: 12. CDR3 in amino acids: CASSPNRTGNKAFF. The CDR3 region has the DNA TGTGCCAGCAGCCCGAACCGGACAGGAAATAAAGCTTTCTTT.

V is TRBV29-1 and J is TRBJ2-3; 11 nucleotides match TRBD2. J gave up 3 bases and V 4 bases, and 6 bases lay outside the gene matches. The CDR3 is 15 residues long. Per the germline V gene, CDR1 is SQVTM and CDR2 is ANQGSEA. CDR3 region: CSVAVSGGETDTQYF. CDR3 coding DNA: TGCAGCGTTGCCGTTAGCGGGGGGGAAACAGATACGCAGTATTTT.

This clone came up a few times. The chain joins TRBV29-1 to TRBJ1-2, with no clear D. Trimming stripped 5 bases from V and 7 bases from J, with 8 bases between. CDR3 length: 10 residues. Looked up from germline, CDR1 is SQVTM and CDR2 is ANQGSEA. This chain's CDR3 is CSVLPLGYTF. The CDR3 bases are TGCAGCGTTTTGCCCCTTGGCTACACCTTC.

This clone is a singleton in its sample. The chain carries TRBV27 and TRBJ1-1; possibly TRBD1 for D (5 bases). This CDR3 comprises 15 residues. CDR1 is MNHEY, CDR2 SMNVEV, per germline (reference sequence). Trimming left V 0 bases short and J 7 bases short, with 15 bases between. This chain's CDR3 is CASSLSISRAVEAFF. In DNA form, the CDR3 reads TGTGCCAGCAGTTTATCGATATCCAGGGCCGTTGAAGCTTTCTTT.

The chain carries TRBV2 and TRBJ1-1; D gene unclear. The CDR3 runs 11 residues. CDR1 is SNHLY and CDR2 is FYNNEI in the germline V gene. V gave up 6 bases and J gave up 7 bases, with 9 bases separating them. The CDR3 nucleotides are TGTGCCAGCAGCCCCTTCGGTGAAGCTTTCTTT. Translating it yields CASSPFGEAFF.